One sample yielded the 30 T cell receptor beta chains listed below, sequenced in a study of identical twins. A single record per CDR3 protein comes from TCRdb applying MiXCR to the 5' RACE reads. The sample lists about 240,000 distinct CDR3 sequences, 6% to 8.5% occurring once. The same data also contributed to another study, on yellow fever vaccine responses in identical twins.

The specimen was CD8+ T cells sorted from blood. The receptors were gathered from a woman under 30 in good health.

This clonotype occurred many times. This chain joins TRBV2 and TRBJ2-7; D ambiguous. The CDR3 is 12 amino acids. Trimming took off 5 bases at V and 3 bases at J, with 8 bases between the two ends. CDR1 is SNHLY and CDR2 is FYNNEI in the germline V gene. The CDR3 loop reads CASSPSDYEQYF. The CDR3 coding sequence is TGTGCCAGCAGTCCAAGTGACTACGAGCAGTACTTC.

In its sample, this clonotype was seen a few times. The V and J genes are TRBV4-2 and TRBJ2-1; 9 bases are a match to TRBD1. There are 15 residues in the CDR3. Unmatched junction bases numbered 9, after V lost 5 bases and J lost 7 bases. The germline V gene encodes CDR1 LGHNA and CDR2 YNFKEQ. The CDR3 spells CASSDGQGILNEQFF. The CDR3 DNA is TGTGCCAGCAGCGACGGACAGGGGATTTTGAATGAGCAGTTCTTC.

J is TRBJ2-2 and V is TRBV3-1; TRBD2 agrees at 9 bases. V shed 7 bases, J shed 3 bases, and the junction held 15 bases outside the gene matches. This CDR3 comprises 18 residues. Per germline, CDR1 LGHDT and CDR2 YNNKEL (reference sequence). DNA for the CDR3: TGTGCCAGCACCAAAGAGTTCCCTAGCGGGACGTACACCGGGGAGCTGTTTTTT. This codes for CASTKEFPSGTYTGELFF.

This clonotype appeared a few times. The J gene is TRBJ1-1, the V gene TRBV12-3 or TRBV12-4; D might be TRBD1 (5 bases). Trimming pared 3 bases from V and 5 bases from J, leaving 13 bases between. This CDR3 comprises 14 residues. DNA of the CDR3: TGTGCCAGCAGTTTCCGCAGGGAGGGAACTGAAGCTTTCTTT. Translated, it gives CASSFRREGTEAFF.

In its sample, this clonotype was seen a few times. The chain employs TRBV18 and TRBJ2-5; TRBD2 is a possible D gene (5 bases). The CDR3 has 12 amino acids. Germline V gene data show CDR1 as KGHSH and CDR2 as LQKENI. V lost 8 bases, J lost 2 bases, and 9 bases lay in between. The CDR3 sequence: CASPGLQETQYF. The CDR3 nucleotides read TGTGCCAGCCCGGGGTTGCAAGAGACCCAGTACTTC.

The chain combines TRBV6-1 with TRBJ2-7; D might be TRBD1 (6 bases). Trimming pared 10 bases from V and 6 bases from J, leaving 16 bases between. Germline V gene sequence: CDR1 MNHNS, CDR2 SASEGT. The CDR3 covers 12 residues. The CDR3 region has the DNA TGTGCCACCCAACAGGGTTGGCCCGAGCAGTACTTC. Translating it yields CATQQGWPEQYF.

The V call is TRBV2, the J call TRBJ2-7, with 12 bases identical to TRBD2. Germline V gene data show CDR1 as SNHLY and CDR2 as FYNNEI. V was clipped by 4 bases and J by 2 bases; unmatched bases: 3. The CDR3 is 15 residues long. CDR3 DNA sequence: TGTGCCAGCAGTGCCGGACTAGCGGGACCCTACGAGCAGTACTTC. Protein: CASSAGLAGPYEQYF.

This clonotype was counted ten times or more. J is TRBJ2-7 and V is TRBV12-3 or TRBV12-4; TRBD2 matches 10 bases. With 8 bases clipped from V and 7 bases from J, the junction kept 8 bases outside the gene matches. The CDR3 contains 13 residues. DNA for the CDR3: TGTGCCAGCGGGAGCGGGAGGGCCCGGGAGCAGTACTTC. Protein sequence: CASGSGRAREQYF.

The V gene is TRBV20-1, the J gene TRBJ2-7, with D possibly being TRBD2 (5 bases). The ends were cut back, 6 bases at V and 0 bases at J, with 12 bases in the middle. Germline-derived CDR1 and CDR2 are DFQATT and SNEGSKA (reference sequence). This CDR3 region has 13 residues. The DNA for the CDR3 is TGCAGTGCAAGTCGGGGATACTCCTACGAGCAGTACTTC. Residues: CSASRGYSYEQYF.

This clonotype was observed many times. The chain couples TRBV12-3 or TRBV12-4 to TRBJ1-6; D remains unclear. CDR3 length equals 16 residues. V gave up 0 bases and J gave up 7 bases, with 13 bases separating them. As DNA, the CDR3 is TGTGCCAGCAGTTTAGCTAGTAGGTCGGGCAATTCACCCCTCCACTTT. This codes for CASSLASRSGNSPLHF.

This rearrangement joins TRBV4-1 to TRBJ2-5; maybe TRBD2 (6 bases). The CDR3 runs 14 residues. CDR1 is MGHRA and CDR2 is YSYEKL in the germline V gene. V was shortened by 1 base and J by 7 bases, with 13 bases between the two germline ends. The CDR3 bases are TGCGCCAGCAGCCAAGGGAGGGGCGAGGGGACCCAGTACTTC. Protein: CASSQGRGEGTQYF.

The CDR3 sequence: CASSIHPTGSYGYTF. The CDR3 nucleotides read TGTGCCAGCAGCATACACCCGACAGGGAGCTATGGCTACACCTTC. The chain employs TRBV7-2 and TRBJ1-2; TRBD1 agrees at 7 bases. The ends lost 5 bases at V and 4 bases at J; junction bases unmatched: 10. CDR3 length equals 15 residues. The germline V gene has CDR1 SGHTA and CDR2 FQGNSA.

In nucleotides, the CDR3 is TGCAGTGCTACTCCCGGGCTAGCCGACTACGAGCAGTACTTC. It translates to CSATPGLADYEQYF. V gene TRBV20-1 combines with J gene TRBJ2-7; TRBD2 is a possible D gene (5 bases). Trimming left V 4 bases short and J 3 bases short, with 16 bases between. This CDR3 spans 14 amino acids. Germline V gene sequence: CDR1 DFQATT, CDR2 SNEGSKA (reference sequence).

This sequence joins TRBV20-1 and TRBJ2-1, with D uncertain. There are 11 residues in the CDR3. The germline gives CDR1 DFQATT, CDR2 SNEGSKA (reference sequence). The V end lost 0 bases, the J end lost 8 bases, and 5 bases lay between the germline ends. DNA of the CDR3: TGCAGTGCTAGAGATATGGATGAGCAGTTCTTC. Translated: CSARDMDEQFF.

In regard to this clonotype: An end of the junction does not agree with germline; a read error may underlie this. This rearrangement joins TRBV11-3 to TRBJ2-5, with 7 bases fitting TRBD1. Germline assignment: CDR1 SGHNT and CDR2 YENEEA. The CDR3 is 17 residues long. CDR3 DNA sequence: TGTGCCAGCAGCCTAGAGGGAGAACAGGGGTCTCGAGAGACCCAGTACTTC. This sequence encodes CASSLEGEQGSRETQYF.

This clonotype was recorded a few times. The chain combines TRBV5-6 with TRBJ2-5, with 8 bases identical to TRBD1. The V segment lost 0 bases and the J segment 4 bases; nucleotides outside the gene matches: 5. The CDR3 loop spans 15 amino acids. In germline, CDR1 is SGHDT, CDR2 YYEEEE. CDR3 in DNA: TGTGCCAGCAGCTTGGGGACAGGGCCTCGAGAGACCCAGTACTTC. Translating it yields CASSLGTGPRETQYF.

This clonotype has just one count. This chain links TRBV15 with TRBJ2-7; no clear D. Trimming pared 0 bases from V and 5 bases from J, leaving 11 bases between. Per germline, CDR1 LNHNV and CDR2 YYDKDF (reference sequence). The CDR3 is made up of 14 amino acids. CDR3 sequence (DNA): TGTGCCACCAGCAGAGACCGTGGGGTTAACGAGCAGTACGTC. It yields the protein CATSRDRGVNEQYV.

This clonotype was seen repeatedly, ten times or more. The chain joins TRBV20-1 to TRBJ2-3, with D hard to call. Germline V gene sequence: CDR1 DFQATT, CDR2 SNEGSKA (reference sequence). This CDR3 spans 12 amino acids. CDR3 residues: CICSPRPDTQYF. For the CDR3, the DNA is TGCATTTGCTCCCCTCGACCCGATACGCAGTATTTT.

This clonotype showed up just a few times. The chain is built from TRBV9 and TRBJ1-1, with D possibly TRBD1 on 5 matching bases. There are 13 residues in the CDR3. Trimming took off 4 bases at V and 6 bases at J, with 13 bases between the two ends. Germline CDR1 is SGDLS and CDR2 is YYNGEE. Written as DNA, the CDR3 is TGTGCCAGCAGCAGAAGAAGGGACTCTGAAGCTTTCTTT. It specifies CASSRRRDSEAFF.

This clonotype was recorded at least ten times. This sequence joins TRBV27 and TRBJ2-1; 8 bases are shared with TRBD2. J lost 4 bases, V lost 5 bases, and 7 bases had no gene match. The CDR3 sequence is 15 residues long. CDR1 and CDR2 (germline): MNHEY, SMNVEV (reference sequence). Written as DNA, the CDR3 is TGTGCCAGCAGTCTGGGCGGGAGGAGGTACAATGAGCAGTTCTTC. It translates to CASSLGGRRYNEQFF.

V is TRBV6-1 and J is TRBJ2-7; 8 bases match TRBD1. The CDR3 has 14 amino acids. With 5 bases clipped from V and 1 base from J, the junction kept 4 bases outside the gene matches. Germline CDR1 and CDR2: MNHNS and SASEGT. The DNA for the CDR3 is TGTGCCAGCAGTCCCTGGACAGGGTCCTACGAGCAGTACTTC. It is translated as CASSPWTGSYEQYF.

This clonotype was seen only a few times. The chain has TRBV7-9 and TRBJ2-7; the match to TRBD1 covers 8 bases. The V and J ends lost 1 base and 3 bases, in that order; junction bases with no gene match: 5. Germline CDR1 and CDR2: SEHNR and FQNEAQ (reference sequence). The CDR3 is made up of 15 amino acids. The CDR3 sequence: CASSLVGTGNYEQYF. The CDR3 nucleotides read TGTGCCAGCAGCTTAGTGGGGACAGGCAACTACGAGCAGTACTTC.

The chain carries TRBV3-1 and TRBJ1-5; no definite D call. Germline CDR1 reads LGHDT; CDR2 reads YNNKEL (reference sequence). V was cut by 1 base and J by 6 bases, with 10 bases left in between. The CDR3 runs to 14 residues. The CDR3 is CASSQGQTSQPQHF. CDR3 nucleotides: TGTGCCAGCAGCCAAGGGCAGACGAGTCAGCCCCAGCATTTT.

This clonotype has only a few counts. This rearrangement joins TRBV12-3 or TRBV12-4 to TRBJ2-6, with D perhaps being TRBD1 or TRBD2 (6 bases each). The CDR3 has 16 residues. V was clipped by 6 bases and J by 2 bases, with 14 bases between them. CDR3 nucleotide sequence: TGTGCCAGCAGACGCTCAGGGGAGGCTGGGGCCAACGTCCTGACTTTC. Translated: CASRRSGEAGANVLTF.

V usage is TRBV25-1 and J usage is TRBJ2-2; D may match TRBD1 or TRBD2 (7 bases each). This CDR3 contains 15 residues. Germline V gene lookup returns CDR1 MGHDK and CDR2 SYGVNS. The ends were cut back, 3 bases at V and 3 bases at J, with 11 bases in the middle. CDR3 sequence (DNA): TGTGCCAGCAGTGAGGGGAGGGGGCACACCGGGGAGCTGTTTTTT. Residues: CASSEGRGHTGELFF.

The chain carries TRBV28 and TRBJ2-2, with TRBD1 identical over 11 bases. Germline trimming cut 10 bases from V and 2 bases from J; bases unmatched to any gene: 15. CDR1 is MDHEN and CDR2 is SYDVKM in the germline V gene. CDR3 length equals 18 residues. CDR3 nucleotide sequence: TGTGCCATCCCAGGGCACCGGGACAGGGGGATAAACACCGGGGAGCTGTTTTTT. Encoded protein: CAIPGHRDRGINTGELFF.

This clonotype was seen repeatedly, ten times or more. The chain combines TRBV20-1 with TRBJ2-7, with D maybe TRBD1 (5 bases). Germline CDR1 and CDR2: DFQATT and SNEGSKA (reference sequence). V was trimmed by 0 bases and J by 2 bases, leaving 17 bases between them. This CDR3 contains 16 residues. CDR3 region: CSARDKLAGQTYEQYF. Here the CDR3 DNA reads TGCAGTGCTAGAGATAAGCTGGCAGGGCAAACCTACGAGCAGTACTTC.

A few counts support this clonotype. The CDR3 region is CASSLNAGGHNEQFF. In nucleotides, the CDR3 is TGTGCCAGCAGCTTAAATGCGGGAGGGCACAATGAGCAGTTCTTC. V gene TRBV7-9 combines with J gene TRBJ2-1; 9 nucleotides line up with TRBD2. Germline assignment: CDR1 SEHNR and CDR2 FQNEAQ (reference sequence). The CDR3 extends over 15 amino acids. J gave up 5 bases and V 2 bases, and 4 bases lay outside the gene matches.

In its sample, this clonotype was seen a few times. The rearrangement joins TRBV7-9 to TRBJ2-7, with no clear D. This CDR3 is 15 amino acids long. Germline CDR1 reads SEHNR; CDR2 reads FQNEAQ (reference sequence). Trimming removed 4 bases from V and 2 bases from J, with 15 bases in between. The CDR3 nucleotides read TGTGCCAGCAGCTCCTCCTCCGGGCCCACCTACGAGCAGTACGTC. Translated, it gives CASSSSSGPTYEQYV.

As for this clonotype: The conserved phenylalanine or tryptophan is not found at the CDR3 terminus, so this likely reflects a read error. The limits of the CDR3 on the DNA are not certain, so only TCRdb's listed CDR3 is given. CDR3 sequence reads: CASSKRRQGVVSH. The rearrangement uses TRBV21-1 and TRBJ1-6; the table names TRBD1, a call not compared with the DNA. TRBV21-1 is designated a pseudogene. 13 amino acids form the CDR3, both terminal residues included.